A single TCR beta chain is shown here with its context. Which antigen it targets is not known. One end of the junction does not line up with germline, which may come from a read error. Genomic DNA served as template for TCR beta VDJ combination and CDR3 sequence profiling. TCR repertoire sequencing was run on an Illumina HiSeq 2000. In the original analysis: Repertoire assessment relied on Simpson's diversity index, CDR3 size and DJ length profiles, and TRBV/TRBJ rearrangement plots. Whichever DNA sequence was most abundant in the deep sequencing data was defined as the immunodominant clone. CDR3 amino acid sequences were checked for sharing across subjects and were also compared against the VDJdb database and published repertoires. TCRdb itself trimmed the public reads at Q25 with fastp, ran MiXCR and retained productive beta chains. All rows with the same CDR3 protein become a single entry with the most common DNA and genes. These V and J calls derive from TCRdb rather than the authors' analysis. The sample table holds about 420,000 distinct CDR3 sequences, of which 65% to 80% were seen once. 4% of the sample belongs to the ten largest clones.

The germline V gene sets CDR1 to SGHTA and CDR2 to FQGNSA. The CDR3 has 14 amino acids, counting the end cysteine and phenylalanine. The DNA shown is the 42-base CDR3, in frame from base 1. These data originate in a study of CD8+CD57+ T cells in acquired aplastic anemia listed by TCRdb under 2018. Notes on the research overall: DNA extracted from sorted CD4+ and CD8+ cells had a mean of around 3 ug, with a range of 0.2 to 27.4 ug. Healthy donor samples averaged approximately 10 million reads for CD4+ and 11.0 million for CD8+ cells.

The study deep-sequenced TCR repertoires of sorted CD4+ and CD8+ blood T cells from severe aplastic anemia patients and healthy subjects. Ficoll-Paque density gradient centrifugation was used to isolate peripheral blood mononuclear cells. Before DNA extraction, CD4+ and CD8+ T cells were sorted by FACS or by magnetic beads. The full study reports these points: Around 31 CD8+ CDR3 sequences were shared between patients and controls but appeared highly expressed in patients and within their immunodominant clones. Patients and healthy controls showed no significant difference in CD8+ Simpson's diversity (P=0.060).

The sample taken for sequencing was sorted CD4+, CD8+, or CD8+CD57+ T cells (not recorded which) from PBMCs. The rearranged segments are TRBV7-2 and TRBJ1-5; the D gene is unclear. The clonotype originates from a human donor in good health, serving as a control. The DNA sequence is as follows: TGTGCCAGCAGCTTAGCTAGGAGGGAAAATCAGCCCCAGTTT. It translates to CASSLARRENQPQF. Reference TRBV7-2 and TRBJ1-5 genes cover what lies past the CDR3, so the full variable domain is GAGVSQSPSNKVTEKGKDVELRCDPISGHTALYWYRQSLGQGLEFLIYFQGNSAPDKSGLPSDRFSAERTGGSVSTLTIQRTQQEDSAVYLCASSLARRENQPQFGDGTRLSIL.